The source of this T cell receptor beta chain is a study of blood T cell repertoires in COVID-19. Study overall: PBMCs, B-cell-depleted T cells, or T cells provided the cDNA or gDNA that made up the material.

CDR3 length: 14 amino acids. Trimming at V came to 6 bases and at J to 6 bases, leaving 10 bases not matched to a gene. Looked up from germline, CDR1 is MRHNA and CDR2 is SNTAGT. The authors' processing: Amplification of reference gene primers was used by the study to estimate nucleated cell counts. Produced via immunoSEQ multiplex PCR; TCRdb's table is partial and in-frame only. V and J calls and clone size are as listed in that table; D and trimming were resolved from the DNA. The sample lists fewer than 350,000 clones; roughly 85% were seen once. V usage is TRBV6-4 and J usage is TRBJ2-7; 8 nucleotides line up with TRBD1. The TCR comes from a woman aged 45-65 years who had recovered from COVID-19. Material: PBMCs or T cells enriched from blood (not recorded which). This chain's CDR3 is CASRTGTGRGEQYF. The CDR3 DNA is TGTGCCAGCAGGACCGGGACAGGTCGGGGCGAGCAGTACTTC.